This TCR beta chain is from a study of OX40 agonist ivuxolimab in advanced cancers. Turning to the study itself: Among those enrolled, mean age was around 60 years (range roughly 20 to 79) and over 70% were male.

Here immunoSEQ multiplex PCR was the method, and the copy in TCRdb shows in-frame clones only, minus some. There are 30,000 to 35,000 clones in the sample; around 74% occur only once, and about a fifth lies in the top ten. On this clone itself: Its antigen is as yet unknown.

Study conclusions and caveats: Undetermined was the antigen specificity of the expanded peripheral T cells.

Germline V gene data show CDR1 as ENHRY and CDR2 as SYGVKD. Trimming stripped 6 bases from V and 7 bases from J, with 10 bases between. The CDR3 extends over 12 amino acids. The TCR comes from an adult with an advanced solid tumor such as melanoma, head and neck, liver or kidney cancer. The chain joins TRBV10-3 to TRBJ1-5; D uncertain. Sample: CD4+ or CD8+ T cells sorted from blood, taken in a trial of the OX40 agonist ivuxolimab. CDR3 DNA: TGTGCCATCAGCGGCAGCCTCCAGCCCCAGCATTTT. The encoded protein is CAISGSLQPQHF.